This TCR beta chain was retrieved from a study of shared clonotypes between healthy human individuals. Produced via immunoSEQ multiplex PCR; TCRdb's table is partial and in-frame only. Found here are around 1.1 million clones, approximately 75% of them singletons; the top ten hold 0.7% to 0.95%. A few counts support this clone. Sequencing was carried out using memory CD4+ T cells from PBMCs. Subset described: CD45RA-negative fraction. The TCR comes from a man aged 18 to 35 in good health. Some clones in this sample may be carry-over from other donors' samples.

As DNA, the CDR3 is TGTGCCAGCAAAGCTAGCTCCTACAATGAGCAGTTCTTC. It translates to CASKASSYNEQFF. V is TRBV6-5 and J is TRBJ2-1, with D unclear. The germline V and J ends were trimmed by 7 bases and 0 bases, with 7 bases remaining between them. From germline, CDR1 is MNHEY and CDR2 SVGAGI. The CDR3 is 13 residues long.